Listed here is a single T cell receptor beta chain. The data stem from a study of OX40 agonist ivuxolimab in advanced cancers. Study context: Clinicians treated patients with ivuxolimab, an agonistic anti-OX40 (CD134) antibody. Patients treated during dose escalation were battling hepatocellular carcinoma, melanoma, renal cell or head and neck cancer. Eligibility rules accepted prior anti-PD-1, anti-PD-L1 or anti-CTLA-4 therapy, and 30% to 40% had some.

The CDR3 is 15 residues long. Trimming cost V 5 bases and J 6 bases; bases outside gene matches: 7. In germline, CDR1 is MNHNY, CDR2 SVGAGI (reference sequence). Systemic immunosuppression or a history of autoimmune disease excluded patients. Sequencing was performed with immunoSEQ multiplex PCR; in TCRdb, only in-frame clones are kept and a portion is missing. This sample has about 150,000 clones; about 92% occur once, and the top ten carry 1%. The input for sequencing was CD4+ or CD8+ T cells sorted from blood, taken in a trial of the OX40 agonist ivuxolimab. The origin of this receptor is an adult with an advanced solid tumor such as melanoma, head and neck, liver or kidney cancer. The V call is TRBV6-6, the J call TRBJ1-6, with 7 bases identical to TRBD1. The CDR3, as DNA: TGTGCCAGCAGTGCACAGGGGTCGGGTAATTCACCCCTCCACTTT. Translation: CASSAQGSGNSPLHF.